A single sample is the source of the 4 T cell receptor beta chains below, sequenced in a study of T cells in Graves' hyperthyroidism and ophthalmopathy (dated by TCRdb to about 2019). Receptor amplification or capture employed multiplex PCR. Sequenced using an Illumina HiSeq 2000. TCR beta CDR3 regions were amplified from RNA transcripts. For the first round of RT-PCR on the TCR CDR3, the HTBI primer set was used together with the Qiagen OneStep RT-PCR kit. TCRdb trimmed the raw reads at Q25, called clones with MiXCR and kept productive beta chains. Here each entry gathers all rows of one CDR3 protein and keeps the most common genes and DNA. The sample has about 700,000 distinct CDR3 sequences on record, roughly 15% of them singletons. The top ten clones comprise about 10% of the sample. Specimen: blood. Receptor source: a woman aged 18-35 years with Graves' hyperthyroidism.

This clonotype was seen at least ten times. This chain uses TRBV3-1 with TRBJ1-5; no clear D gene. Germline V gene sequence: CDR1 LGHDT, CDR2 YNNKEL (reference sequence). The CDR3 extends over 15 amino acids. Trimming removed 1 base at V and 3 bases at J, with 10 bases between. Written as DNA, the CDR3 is TGTGCCAGCAGCCAAGCTCGAGGAGACAATCAGCCCCAGCATTTT. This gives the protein CASSQARGDNQPQHF.

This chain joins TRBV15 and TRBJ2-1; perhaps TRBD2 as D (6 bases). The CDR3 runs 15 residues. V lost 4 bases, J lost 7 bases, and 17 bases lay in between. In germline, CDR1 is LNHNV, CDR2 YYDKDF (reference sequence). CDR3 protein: CATSIGRLGLNEQFF. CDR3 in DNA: TGTGCCACCAGCATCGGACGACTAGGATTAAATGAGCAGTTCTTC.

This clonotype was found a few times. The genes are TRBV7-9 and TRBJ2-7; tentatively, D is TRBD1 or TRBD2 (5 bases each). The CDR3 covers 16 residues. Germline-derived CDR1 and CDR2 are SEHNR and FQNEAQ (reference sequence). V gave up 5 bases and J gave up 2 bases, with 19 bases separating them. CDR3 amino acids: CASSPKPGRKPYEQYF. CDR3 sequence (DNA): TGTGCCAGCAGCCCTAAACCGGGACGGAAGCCCTACGAGCAGTACTTC.

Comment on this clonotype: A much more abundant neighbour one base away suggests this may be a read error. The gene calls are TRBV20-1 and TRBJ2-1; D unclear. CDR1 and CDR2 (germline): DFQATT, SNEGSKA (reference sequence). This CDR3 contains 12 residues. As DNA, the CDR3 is TGCAGTGCTAGATGGACGAGCCATGAGCAGTCCTTC. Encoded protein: CSARWTSHEQSF.